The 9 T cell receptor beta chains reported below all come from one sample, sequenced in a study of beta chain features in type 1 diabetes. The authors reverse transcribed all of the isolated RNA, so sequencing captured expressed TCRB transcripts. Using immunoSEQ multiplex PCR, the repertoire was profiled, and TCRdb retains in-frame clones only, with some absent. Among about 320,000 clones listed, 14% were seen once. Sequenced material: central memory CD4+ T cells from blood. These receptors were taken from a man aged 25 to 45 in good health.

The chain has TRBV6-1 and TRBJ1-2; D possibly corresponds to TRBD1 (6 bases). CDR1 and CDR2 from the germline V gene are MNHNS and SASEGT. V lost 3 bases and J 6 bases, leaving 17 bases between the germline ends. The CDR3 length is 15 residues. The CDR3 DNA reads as TGTGCCAGCAGTGATCAGGGGTTAGGAGTGGATGGCTACACCTTC. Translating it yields CASSDQGLGVDGYTF.

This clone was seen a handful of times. As DNA, the CDR3 is TGTGCCAGCAGCTTAGATCCGGGTCAAGAGACCCAGTACTTC. Residues: CASSLDPGQETQYF. V gene TRBV7-2 combines with J gene TRBJ2-5; D remains unclear. CDR1 and CDR2 from the germline V gene are SGHTA and FQGNSA. With 1 base removed from V and 2 bases from J, the gap between germline ends came to 8 bases. There are 14 residues in the CDR3.

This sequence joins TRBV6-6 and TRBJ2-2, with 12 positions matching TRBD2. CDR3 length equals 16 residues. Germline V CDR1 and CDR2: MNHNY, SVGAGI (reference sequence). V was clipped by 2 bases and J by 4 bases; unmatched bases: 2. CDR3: CASSYQGLAGTGELFF. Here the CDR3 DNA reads TGTGCCAGCAGTTACCAGGGACTAGCGGGCACCGGGGAGCTGTTTTTT.

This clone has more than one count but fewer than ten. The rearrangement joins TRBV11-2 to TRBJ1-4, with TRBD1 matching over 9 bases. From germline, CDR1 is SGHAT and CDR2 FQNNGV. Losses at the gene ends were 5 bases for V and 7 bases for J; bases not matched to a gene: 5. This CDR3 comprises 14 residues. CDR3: CASSQGTGTEKLFF. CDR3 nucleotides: TGTGCCAGCAGCCAAGGGACAGGGACTGAAAAACTGTTTTTT. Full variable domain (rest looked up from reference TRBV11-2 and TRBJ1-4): EAGVAQSPRYKIIEKRQSVAFWCNPISGHATLYWYQQILGQGPKLLIQFQNNGVVDDSQLPKDRFSAERLKGVDSTLKIQPAKLEDSAVYLCASSQGTGTEKLFFGSGTQLSVL.

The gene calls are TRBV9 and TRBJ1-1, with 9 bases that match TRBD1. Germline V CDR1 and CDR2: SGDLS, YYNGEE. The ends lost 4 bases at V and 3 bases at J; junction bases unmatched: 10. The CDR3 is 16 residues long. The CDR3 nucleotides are TGTGCCAGCAGCCAAGGGGGACAGGGACGATACACTGAAGCTTTCTTT. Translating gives CASSQGGQGRYTEAFF.

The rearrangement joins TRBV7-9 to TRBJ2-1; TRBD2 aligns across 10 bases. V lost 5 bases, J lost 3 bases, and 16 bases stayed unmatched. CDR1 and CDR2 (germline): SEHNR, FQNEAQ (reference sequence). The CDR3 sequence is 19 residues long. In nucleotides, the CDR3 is TGTGCCAGCAGCCCAACAGTCATGGCTAGCGGGAGAAACTACAATGAGCAGTTCTTC. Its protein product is CASSPTVMASGRNYNEQFF.

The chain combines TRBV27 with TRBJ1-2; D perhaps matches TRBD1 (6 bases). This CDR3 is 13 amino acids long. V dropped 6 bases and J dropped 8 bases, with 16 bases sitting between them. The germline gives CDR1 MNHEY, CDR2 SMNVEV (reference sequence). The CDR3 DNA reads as TGTGCCAGCAGGTTCAGGGGATCGGGGGGCTACACCTTC. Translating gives CASRFRGSGGYTF.

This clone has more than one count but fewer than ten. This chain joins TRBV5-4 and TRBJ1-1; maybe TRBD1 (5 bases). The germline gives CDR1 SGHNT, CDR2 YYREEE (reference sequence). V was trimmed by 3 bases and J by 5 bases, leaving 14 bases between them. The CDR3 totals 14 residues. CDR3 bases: TGTGCCAGCAGCTCCCAGGGCTGGGGGACTGAAGCTTTCTTT. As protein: CASSSQGWGTEAFF.

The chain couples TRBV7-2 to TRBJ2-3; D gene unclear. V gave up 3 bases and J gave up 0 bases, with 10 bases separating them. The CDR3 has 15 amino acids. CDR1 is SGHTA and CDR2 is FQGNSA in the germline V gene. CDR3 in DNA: TGTGCCAGCAGCTTCAGCGACGGTAGCACAGATACGCAGTATTTT. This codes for CASSFSDGSTDTQYF.